The 29 T cell receptor beta chains in this list originate from one sample, sequenced in a study of cytomegalovirus exposure and HLA in healthy donors. PCR used 60 Vbeta primers and 13 Jbeta primers. The assay was immunoSEQ multiplex PCR, and TCRdb's table has in-frame clones only and misses some. The table has around 27,000 clones, 60% to 80% seen once. Sequenced sample: PBMCs. Source of these receptors: a male donor in good health and CMV-seropositive.

The V call is TRBV4-2, the J call TRBJ2-7, with D tentatively TRBD1 (5 bases). The CDR3 covers 15 residues. With 0 bases removed from V and 2 bases from J, the gap between germline ends came to 11 bases. Germline V gene data show CDR1 as LGHNA and CDR2 as YNFKEQ. The DNA of the CDR3 is TGTGCCAGCAGCCAAGATCAGGGCAACACCTACGAGCAGTACTTC. It is translated as CASSQDQGNTYEQYF.

This chain uses TRBV5-8 with TRBJ2-3; D is perhaps TRBD2 (5 bases). The CDR3 contains 14 residues. Germline V CDR1 and CDR2: SGHTS, YDEGEE. V lost 0 bases to trimming and J lost 4 bases, with 9 bases between them. This chain's CDR3 is CASSLVPGSDTQYF. The CDR3 DNA follows: TGTGCCAGCAGCTTGGTTCCGGGATCAGATACGCAGTATTTT.

J is TRBJ2-1 and V is TRBV5-1, with a possible D match to TRBD2 (6 bases). CDR1 and CDR2 from the germline V gene are SGHRS and YFSETQ. V lost 0 bases and J lost 2, with 9 bases in between. The CDR3 runs to 15 residues. The DNA of the CDR3 is TGCGCCAGCAGCTTGGAGAGGACTACCTACAATGAGCAGTTCTTC. Translation gives CASSLERTTYNEQFF.

This CDR3 reads CASSYDRNQPQHF. The CDR3 DNA reads as TGCGCCAGCAGCTATGACAGAAATCAGCCCCAGCATTTT. J is TRBJ1-5 and V is TRBV5-1, with D possibly TRBD1 on 5 matching bases. The CDR3 loop spans 13 amino acids. Germline V gene sequence: CDR1 SGHRS, CDR2 YFSETQ. V dropped 3 bases and J dropped 4 bases, with 8 bases sitting between them.

The rearrangement links TRBV18 to TRBJ2-3, with 7 bases lining up with TRBD2. CDR3 length: 16 residues. The J segment lost 0 bases and the V segment lost 3 bases, leaving 6 bases of the junction unmatched. Per the germline V gene, CDR1 is KGHSH and CDR2 is LQKENI. The CDR3 nucleotides are TGTGCCAGCTCACCTCTAGCGGTGTCTAGCACAGATACGCAGTATTTT. It yields the protein CASSPLAVSSTDTQYF.

The chain links TRBV7-6 to TRBJ2-2; D may be TRBD1 (5 bases). The CDR3 spans 16 residues. Looked up from germline, CDR1 is SGHVS and CDR2 is FNYEAQ. V was shortened by 2 bases and J by 2 bases, with 12 bases between the two germline ends. The CDR3 sequence is CASSLIRASNTGELFF. The CDR3 nucleotides are TGTGCCAGCAGCTTAATCAGGGCTAGTAACACCGGGGAGCTGTTTTTT.

This clone was seen only once. The chain is built from TRBV27 and TRBJ2-4; 10 nucleotides agree with TRBD1. This CDR3 has 15 amino acids. Per the germline V gene, CDR1 is MNHEY and CDR2 is SMNVEV (reference sequence). Trimming removed 5 bases from V and 8 bases from J; junction bases left unmatched: 9. The DNA for the CDR3 is TGTGCCAGCAGTATGCGACAGGGGGCCGGGGACATTCAGTACTTC. It is translated as CASSMRQGAGDIQYF.

V usage is TRBV19 and J usage is TRBJ1-6; 9 positions agree with TRBD1. The germline gives CDR1 LNHDA, CDR2 SQIVND (reference sequence). This CDR3 is built from 16 residues. The trim removed 5 bases at V and 7 bases at J, leaving 9 bases unmatched. The chain's CDR3 is CASSSQGGQGNSPLHF. CDR3 bases: TGTGCCAGTAGTTCCCAAGGAGGACAGGGGAATTCACCCCTCCACTTT. Based on the CDR3 plus reference TRBV19 and TRBJ1-6, the full variable domain is DGGITQSPKYLFRKEGQNVTLSCEQNLNHDAMYWYRQDPGQGLRLIYYSQIVNDFQKGDIAEGYSVSREKKESFPLTVTSAQKNPTAFYLCASSSQGGQGNSPLHFGNGTRLTVT.

The V gene is TRBV20-1, the J gene TRBJ2-1, with TRBD1 matching over 8 bases. V gave up 6 bases and J gave up 12 bases; unmatched junction bases: 7. The CDR3 runs to 11 residues. Looked up from germline, CDR1 is DFQATT and CDR2 is SNEGSKA (reference sequence). For the CDR3, the DNA is TGCAGTGCCCCCCAGGGGACAGGGCAGTTCTTC. Protein: CSAPQGTGQFF.

The chain combines TRBV5-1 with TRBJ2-7; D is perhaps TRBD1 (6 bases). V was pared by 1 base and J by 6 bases, with 11 bases between. The CDR3 is made up of 13 amino acids. The germline V gene has CDR1 SGHRS and CDR2 YFSETQ. CDR3: CASSLIEGGEQYF. Written as DNA, the CDR3 is TGCGCCAGCAGCTTGATTGAAGGGGGCGAGCAGTACTTC.

The sample holds a few counts of this clone. V usage is TRBV5-1 and J usage is TRBJ1-3; D ambiguous. The CDR3 consists of 12 residues. Germline V gene sequence: CDR1 SGHRS, CDR2 YFSETQ. V was pared by 3 bases and J by 4 bases, with 5 bases between. The DNA of the CDR3 is TGCGCCAGCAGCTATGAGGGAAACACCATATATTTT. Amino acid sequence: CASSYEGNTIYF.

This clone was counted a single time. V and J are TRBV6-6 and TRBJ2-5; 8 bases align to TRBD2. The CDR3 spans 14 residues. Germline V lookup: CDR1 MNHNY, CDR2 SVGAGI (reference sequence). Germline trimming cut 6 bases from V and 5 bases from J; bases unmatched to any gene: 8. For the CDR3, the DNA is TGTGCCAGCAGGGACGGGAGGGCGAGGGAGACCCAGTACTTC. This encodes CASRDGRARETQYF.

This clone was picked up a small number of times. V is TRBV5-1 and J is TRBJ1-1, with TRBD1 as a possible D gene (6 bases). The germline gives CDR1 SGHRS, CDR2 YFSETQ. The CDR3 spans 14 residues. With 4 bases removed from V and 2 bases from J, the gap between germline ends came to 12 bases. CDR3 sequence (DNA): TGCGCCAGCAGCCGCAGAGGGGGAAACACTGAAGCTTTCTTT. This translates into CASSRRGGNTEAFF. Combining the CDR3 with reference TRBV5-1 and TRBJ1-1 gives the whole variable domain KAGVTQTPRYLIKTRGQQVTLSCSPISGHRSVSWYQQTPGQGLQFLFEYFSETQRNKGNFPGRFSGRQFSNSRSEMNVSTLELGDSALYLCASSRRGGNTEAFFGQGTRLTVV.

This clone is a singleton in its sample. The CDR3 is CASSYDGSSYNEQFF. CDR3 coding DNA: TGTGCCAGCAGTTACGACGGGAGCTCCTACAATGAGCAGTTCTTC. The chain carries TRBV6-5 and TRBJ2-1, with D maybe TRBD2 (6 bases). The CDR3 has 15 residues. Trimming pared 2 bases from V and 0 bases from J, leaving 8 bases between. Germline lookup yields CDR1 MNHEY and CDR2 SVGAGI.

This chain uses TRBV29-1 with TRBJ2-3, with 7 positions matching TRBD2. Per germline, CDR1 SQVTM and CDR2 ANQGSEA. V shed 6 bases, J shed 3 bases, and the junction held 6 bases outside the gene matches. This CDR3 is built from 13 residues. The CDR3 reads CSVALSGTDTQYF. CDR3 in DNA: TGCAGCGTAGCCCTTAGCGGGACAGATACGCAGTATTTT.

The rearrangement joins TRBV29-1 to TRBJ2-6; no reliable D call. Germline V gene data show CDR1 as SQVTM and CDR2 as ANQGSEA. V was shortened by 6 bases and J by 0 bases, with 3 bases between the two germline ends. The CDR3 runs 12 residues. The CDR3 loop reads CSVASGANVLTF. DNA of the CDR3: TGCAGCGTGGCCTCTGGGGCCAACGTCCTGACTTTC.

V is TRBV5-4 and J is TRBJ1-5; D gene ambiguous. Germline V gene sequence: CDR1 SGHNT, CDR2 YYREEE (reference sequence). The CDR3 runs to 15 residues. Trimming removed 2 bases from V and 2 bases from J, with 11 bases in between. CDR3 amino acids: CASSLVSRCNQPQHF. The CDR3 DNA reads TGTGCCAGCAGCTTAGTCTCCAGGTGCAATCAGCCCCAGCATTTT.

This clone was detected only a few times. V usage is TRBV27 and J usage is TRBJ2-2; 10 nucleotides match TRBD1. Germline values: CDR1 MNHEY, CDR2 SMNVEV (reference sequence). This CDR3 contains 14 residues. V gave up 6 bases and J gave up 8 bases; unmatched junction bases: 6. The CDR3 sequence: CASRGDRGKGELFF. The CDR3 DNA follows: TGTGCCAGCAGAGGGGACAGGGGTAAGGGGGAGCTGTTTTTT.

The chain recombines TRBV5-1 with TRBJ2-2, with TRBD2 identical over 7 bases. J gave up 5 bases and V 4 bases, and 11 bases lay outside the gene matches. The CDR3 totals 16 residues. Germline V gene sequence: CDR1 SGHRS, CDR2 YFSETQ. CDR3 bases: TGCGCCAGCAGCCGATCGGGGGGTCGGGGGACCGGGGAGCTGTTTTTT. The encoded protein is CASSRSGGRGTGELFF.

The chain combines TRBV27 with TRBJ2-5; D perhaps matches TRBD1 (6 bases). Deletions cut 6 bases from V and 3 bases from J, with 20 bases between. The CDR3 has 16 residues. Germline CDR1 is MNHEY and CDR2 is SMNVEV (reference sequence). The CDR3 DNA reads TGTGCCAGCAGACACCTTCCCTCCACAGGGAAAGAGACCCAGTACTTC. It encodes CASRHLPSTGKETQYF.

The chain has TRBV5-1 and TRBJ2-2, with TRBD2 identical over 8 bases. CDR3 length: 16 residues. V shed 7 bases and J 5 bases; nucleotides not matched to a gene: 13. Per the germline V gene, CDR1 is SGHRS and CDR2 is YFSETQ. CDR3 sequence reads: CASGPPSGRKTGELFF. The CDR3 DNA is TGCGCCAGCGGGCCCCCCAGCGGGAGAAAGACCGGGGAGCTGTTTTTT.

V usage is TRBV30 and J usage is TRBJ2-6; a possible D gene is TRBD1 (5 bases). Trimming left V 2 bases short and J 2 bases short, with 10 bases between. Per the germline V gene, CDR1 is GTSNPN and CDR2 is SVGIG (reference sequence). CDR3 length: 15 amino acids. Here the CDR3 reads CAWSPGQAGANVLTF. The CDR3 nucleotides are TGTGCCTGGAGTCCAGGGCAGGCTGGGGCCAACGTCCTGACTTTC.

CDR3 sequence reads: CASSLWQGAVDTEAFF. In DNA form, the CDR3 reads TGTGCCAGCAGCTTGTGGCAGGGGGCCGTCGACACTGAAGCTTTCTTT. The chain carries TRBV5-8 and TRBJ1-1, with 8 nucleotides matching TRBD1. CDR1 and CDR2 from the germline V gene are SGHTS and YDEGEE. The CDR3 is 16 amino acids. J gave up 3 bases and V 1 base, and 8 bases lay outside the gene matches.

The chain employs TRBV6-5 and TRBJ1-1; a weak D match, TRBD1 (5 bases). Trimming removed 0 bases from V and 2 bases from J, with 13 bases in between. Looked up from germline, CDR1 is MNHEY and CDR2 is SVGAGI. There are 16 residues in the CDR3. For the CDR3, the DNA is TGTGCCAGCAGTTACTCGCGGGAGGGACGAAACACTGAAGCTTTCTTT. Its translation is CASSYSREGRNTEAFF.

This rearrangement joins TRBV4-2 to TRBJ2-3; TRBD2 aligns across 13 bases. This CDR3 contains 16 residues. Germline lookup yields CDR1 LGHNA and CDR2 YNFKEQ. Unmatched junction bases numbered 6, after V lost 7 bases and J lost 2 bases. The DNA of the CDR3 is TGTGCCAGCACCTACGGGACTAGCGGGATCACAGATACGCAGTATTTT. Translation: CASTYGTSGITDTQYF.

The V call is TRBV7-2, the J call TRBJ2-2, with D perhaps TRBD2 (7 bases). CDR3 length: 15 residues. V was trimmed by 5 bases and J by 6 bases, leaving 16 bases between them. Germline-derived CDR1 and CDR2 are SGHTA and FQGNSA. The CDR3 DNA follows: TGTGCCAGCAGCAGGGGGGGGACAAGATCCGGGGAGCTGTTTTTT. Its protein product is CASSRGGTRSGELFF.

This clone showed up just once. The chain has TRBV5-1 and TRBJ2-1; tentatively, D is TRBD2 (6 bases). Germline V gene lookup returns CDR1 SGHRS and CDR2 YFSETQ. V gave up 6 bases and J gave up 2 bases, with 9 bases separating them. This CDR3 is 13 amino acids long. CDR3 region: CASTRGTYNEQFF. For the CDR3, the DNA is TGCGCCAGCACCCGCGGGACCTACAATGAGCAGTTCTTC.

The chain links TRBV30 to TRBJ1-5, with a tentative D call TRBD1 (5 bases). Per the germline V gene, CDR1 is GTSNPN and CDR2 is SVGIG (reference sequence). CDR3 length: 13 residues. V lost 5 bases, J lost 4 bases, and 12 bases lay in between. The CDR3 protein is CAWGDRYNQPQHF. The CDR3, as DNA: TGTGCCTGGGGTGACAGATATAATCAGCCCCAGCATTTT.

This chain connects TRBV4-1 to TRBJ2-7; D gene ambiguous. Trimming stripped 0 bases from V and 0 bases from J, with 15 bases between. The CDR3 is made up of 17 amino acids. The germline CDR1 and CDR2 sequences are MGHRA and YSYEKL. CDR3 bases: TGCGCCAGCAGCCAAGATCCTTACGTAACCTACTCCTACGAGCAGTACTTC. This gives the protein CASSQDPYVTYSYEQYF.